The TCR beta chain under discussion was sequenced for a study of blood T cell repertoires in COVID-19. Study-wide context: Sites across the United States, Italy and Spain contributed samples from acute and convalescent COVID-19.

Germline-derived CDR1 and CDR2 are SGHRS and YFSETQ. The trim removed 3 bases at V and 6 bases at J, leaving 6 bases unmatched. CDR3 length: 14 residues. This clone was counted a single time. The authors' processing: From reference gene primer amplification, estimates of nucleated cell counts were derived. This table comes from immunoSEQ multiplex PCR, and its TCRdb copy is limited to in-frame clones, with some not included. The DNA was the basis for D and trimming; V, J and clone size are from that table. Altogether about 190,000 clones are present, roughly nine tenths being singletons, with the ten largest covering approximately 6.7%.

Sequencing was performed on peripheral blood. The sequence derives from a man between 40 and 49 years old with acute or convalescent COVID-19. V and J are TRBV5-1 and TRBJ1-2, with 9 nucleotides matching TRBD1. This chain's CDR3 is CASSSQGATDGYTF. The DNA of the CDR3 is TGCGCCAGCAGCTCACAGGGGGCTACCGATGGCTACACCTTC.